This T cell receptor beta chain was retrieved from a study of T cells in Graves' hyperthyroidism and ophthalmopathy. The V gene's germline CDR1 is DFQATT and CDR2 SNEGSKA (reference sequence). V lost 3 bases to trimming and J lost 2 bases, with 10 bases between them. This CDR3 is 13 amino acids long. In this sample, this clonotype turned up many times. Authors of the study amplified TCR beta CDR3 regions from RNA transcripts. The HTBI set primed first-round TCR CDR3 RT-PCR. TCRdb re-analysed the multiplex PCR reads in MiXCR, keeping a single row per CDR3 protein. The repertoire includes fewer than 500,000 distinct CDR3 sequences, roughly 15% of them detected once, and less than 15% sits in the top ten.

The TCR sequence derives from a man between 18 and 29 years old with Graves' ophthalmopathy. The chain uses TRBV20-1 and TRBJ1-1; D gene ambiguous. The sample was blood. CDR3 loop: CSASGPGNTEAFF. CDR3 in DNA: TGCAGTGCTAGTGGGCCGGGAAACACTGAAGCTTTCTTT.